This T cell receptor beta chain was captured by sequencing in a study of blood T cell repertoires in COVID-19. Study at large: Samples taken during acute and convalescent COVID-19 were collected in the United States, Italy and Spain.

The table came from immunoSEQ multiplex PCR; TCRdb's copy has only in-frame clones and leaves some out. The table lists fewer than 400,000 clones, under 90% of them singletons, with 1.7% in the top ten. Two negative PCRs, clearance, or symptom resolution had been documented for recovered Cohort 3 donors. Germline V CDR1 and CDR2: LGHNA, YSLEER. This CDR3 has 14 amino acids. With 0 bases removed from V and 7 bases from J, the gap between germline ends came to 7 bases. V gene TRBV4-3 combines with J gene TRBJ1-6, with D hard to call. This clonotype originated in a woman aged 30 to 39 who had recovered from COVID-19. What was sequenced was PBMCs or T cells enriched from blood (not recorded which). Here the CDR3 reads CASSQDLENSPLHF. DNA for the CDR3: TGCGCCAGCAGCCAAGATCTGGAGAATTCACCCCTCCACTTT.